The 3 T cell receptor beta chains given below trace back to one sample, sequenced in a study of blood T cell repertoires in COVID-19. Assay used: immunoSEQ multiplex PCR; TCRdb lists only in-frame clones, some missing. The table has 75,000 to 90,000 clones, 80% seen once. The specimen was peripheral blood. These receptors originate from a woman in her sixties or seventies with acute or convalescent COVID-19.

The chain couples TRBV7-8 to TRBJ1-2; the match to TRBD1 covers 10 bases. The V and J ends lost 6 bases and 7 bases, in that order; junction bases with no gene match: 11. Germline-derived CDR1 and CDR2 are SGHVS and FQNEAQ. The CDR3 is 15 residues long. The chain's CDR3 is CASSSPGQGYGGYTF. In nucleotides, the CDR3 is TGTGCCAGCAGTTCACCGGGACAGGGGTATGGTGGCTACACCTTC.

V and J are TRBV7-2 and TRBJ2-5, with TRBD2 identical over 14 bases. This CDR3 has 16 residues. J gave up 4 bases and V 5 bases, and 6 bases lay outside the gene matches. Looked up from germline, CDR1 is SGHTA and CDR2 is FQGNSA. This chain's CDR3 is CASSGRTSGGIETQYF. The CDR3 DNA reads TGTGCCAGCAGCGGACGGACTAGCGGGGGGATAGAGACCCAGTACTTC.

The chain joins TRBV18 to TRBJ2-1, with D perhaps matching TRBD2 (5 bases). The CDR3 totals 16 residues. CDR1 KGHSH and CDR2 LQKENI come from the germline V gene. The ends were cut back, 4 bases at V and 7 bases at J, with 20 bases in the middle. CDR3 coding DNA: TGTGCCAGCTCACGCCTCAATACTAGACGCCAGAATGAGCAGTTCTTC. It specifies CASSRLNTRRQNEQFF.